The rows below give T cell receptor beta chains drawn from one sample of a study of OX40 agonist ivuxolimab in advanced cancers. Method: immunoSEQ multiplex PCR; TCRdb's copy keeps in-frame clones and lacks some. This sample has about 73,000 clones; about 86% occur once, and the top ten carry around 2.3%. The sample in question was CD4+ or CD8+ T cells sorted from blood, obtained in a trial of the OX40 agonist ivuxolimab. The receptors were gathered from an adult with an advanced solid tumor such as melanoma, head and neck, liver or kidney cancer. Each CDR3 is given with its conserved first and last residue. D genes are given only for firm matches. Only part of the rows carry a size: once, few, many, or a class if the clone is expanded.

J	size	length	D	V	CDR3	DNA
TRBJ1-2	few	13	TRBD1	TRBV29-1	CSAKDRDWDGYTF	TGCAGCGCGAAGGACAGGGACTGGGATGGCTACACCTTC
TRBJ2-2	.	18	.	TRBV7-2	CASSLRQGRGMGTGELFF	TGTGCCAGCAGCTTACGGCAGGGGAGAGGCATGGGCACCGGGGAGCTGTTTTTT
TRBJ1-2	once	15	TRBD1	TRBV27	CASSSLGQGSYGYTF	TGTGCCAGCAGTTCCCTTGGACAGGGTAGCTATGGCTACACCTTC
TRBJ1-1	once	15	.	TRBV30	CAWNTGREVFTEAFF	TGTGCCTGGAACACGGGACGGGAGGTTTTCACTGAAGCTTTCTTT
TRBJ2-3	.	13	.	TRBV5-1	CASRFTRTDTQYF	TGCGCCAGCAGATTTACGCGGACAGATACGCAGTATTTT
TRBJ2-7	few	14	.	TRBV12-5	CASGLTGTIYEQYF	TGTGCTAGTGGTTTGACCGGGACAATCTACGAGCAGTACTTC
TRBJ2-3	.	16	TRBD2	TRBV19	CASRPSGEASTDTQYF	TGTGCCAGTAGGCCTAGCGGGGAGGCTAGCACAGATACGCAGTATTTT
TRBJ1-2	.	18	.	TRBV30	CAWSVSRGGDTILWGYTF	TGTGCCTGGAGTGTTAGCCGCGGAGGGGACACGATTTTGTGGGGCTACACCTTC
TRBJ1-3	.	16	.	TRBV6-5	CASSYKGFPSGNTIYF	TGTGCCAGCAGTTACAAGGGGTTCCCCTCTGGAAACACCATATATTTT
TRBJ1-1	.	13	TRBD1	TRBV28	CASSSRTGVEAFF	TGTGCCAGCAGTTCTCGGACAGGGGTTGAAGCTTTCTTT
TRBJ1-4	.	17	.	TRBV11-3	CASSLSAGSGANEKLFF	TGTGCCAGCAGCTTATCGGCAGGGAGCGGGGCTAATGAAAAACTGTTTTTT
TRBJ1-4	.	16	.	TRBV7-9	CASSSPDGTTNEKLFF	TGTGCCAGCAGCTCCCCGGACGGGACAACTAATGAAAAACTGTTTTTT
TRBJ2-1	.	19	.	TRBV7-8	CASSPQPKSATKLYNEQFF	TGTGCCAGCAGCCCACAACCCAAATCCGCGACTAAGCTCTACAATGAGCAGTTCTTC
TRBJ2-1	once	16	TRBD1	TRBV5-1	CASSLLGQGRNNEQFF	TGCGCCAGCAGCCTGTTAGGACAGGGAAGGAATAATGAGCAGTTCTTC
TRBJ1-2	.	14	.	TRBV7-8	CASTSMIANYGYTF	TGTGCCAGCACCAGTATGATAGCTAACTATGGCTACACCTTC
TRBJ2-7	.	15	.	TRBV6-4	CASSDSDSVYYEQYF	TGTGCCAGCAGTGACTCGGACAGCGTTTACTACGAGCAGTACTTC
TRBJ2-2	.	15	.	TRBV7-3	CASSFDRGNTGELFF	TGTGCCAGCAGCTTTGACAGAGGGAACACCGGGGAGCTGTTTTTT
TRBJ2-4	.	14	.	TRBV19	CASTTTGRQNIQYF	TGTGCCAGTACAACCACCGGGCGTCAAAACATTCAGTACTTC
TRBJ2-7	.	15	.	TRBV4-2	CASSMGPPLSYEQYF	TGTGCCAGCAGCATGGGACCTCCGCTCTCCTACGAGCAGTACTTC
TRBJ1-1	.	13	TRBD1	TRBV18	CASSISTGGVAFF	TGTGCCAGCTCAATTTCTACAGGGGGAGTAGCTTTCTTT
TRBJ2-1	.	14	TRBD2	TRBV7-2	CASGAGASYNEQFF	TGTGCCAGCGGAGCGGGAGCATCCTACAATGAGCAGTTCTTC